Sequencing of this T cell receptor (beta chain) was carried out in a study of shared T cell receptors in the human thymus (dated by TCRdb to the early 2020s). Study-level background: The study examined how the human thymus generates shared, self-reactive T-cell receptor alpha chains.

This clone is a singleton in its sample. The antigen it recognizes is unknown. No base-level quality is on record; no much larger clone is a single base apart. The library was made by the immunoSEQ multiplex PCR assay. TCRdb obtained this table from immuneACCESS and retained in-frame rearrangements with V and J assigned. These tables miss some clones; where compared with another copy, unresolved V genes account for less than half of the shortfall, and the remainder is unexplained. In all, the sample holds over 650,000 clones, and more than 75% of those were seen once. Together, the top ten hold approximately 0.0097% of the sample. These records were also assigned to another study, of human thymus T cells. The second study reports: The donors were immunologically healthy infants in Finland who had open corrective cardiac surgery for congenital heart defects. Thymus tissue was obtained as surgical resects removed during corrective cardiac surgery. Usage of V and J gene segments appeared to be biased in both the thymic and the peripheral blood repertoires. The related research reported highly overlapping thymic TCR repertoires among unrelated individuals. The study characterized TCR alpha and beta repertoires from eight infant thymus samples and four related peripheral blood samples. Donor ages ranging from about 6 to 244 days were recorded, and over 5 male and two female infants were included in the cohort. Thymocytes were freed from the tissue by mechanical means and kept at -70 degrees C as pellets of roughly 9-30 million cells. Genomic DNA was extracted from frozen cell pellets with a QIAsymphony instrument. The immunoSEQ multiplex PCR assay was used to amplify the TCRB and TCRAD loci from a standardized quantity of quality-controlled genomic DNA. The V(D)J region was spanned by amplicons of a length sufficient to cover the CDR3 and to identify V and J genes. Through the commercial immunoSEQ service, the amplicons were sequenced on an Illumina platform. Corrections for primer bias and sequencing errors followed previously described methods, while TCRAD and TCRB definitions were based on the IMGT database. Analysis of the repertoires was done with immunoSEQ Analyzer 3.0 and VDJTools and included basic statistics, V/J segment usage, diversity estimates, rarefaction and pairwise overlap. Chao1, ChaoE, Efron-Thisted, Shannon and inverse Simpson indices were used to estimate diversity, which was also estimated on datasets down-sampled to the smallest sample. Repertoire overlap was assessed by strict matching of CDR3 nucleotide sequence, V gene and J gene, and clustering was done by Jaccard-based multidimensional scaling. On average, roughly 740,000 unique TCRB clonotypes were obtained from thymus samples, compared with roughly 84,000 from blood samples.

The specimen was thymocytes. This clonotype was sampled from a boy under two years old with a congenital heart defect. Donor details come from another sample of the same person, matched by shared clones.

The DNA is as follows: TGTGCCAGCAGCCCCCAGGGTGCCGGGGAGCTGTTTTTT. This encodes CASSPQGAGELFF. The V and J segments used are TRBV4-2 and TRBJ2-2; a tentative D match to TRBD1 spans 5 bases. Looking up the germline V gene yields CDR1 LGHNA and CDR2 YNFKEQ. There are 13 amino acids in the CDR3, from cysteine to phenylalanine inclusive. The only DNA kept is the CDR3, 39 bases in frame from the first base. Trimming takes 4 bases from V and 6 bases from J, and the germline ends sit 9 bases apart.